This passage covers 2 T cell receptor beta chains from one sample sequenced in a study of CD8+ T cells in alopecia areata. Following extraction, RNA underwent reverse transcription to cDNA, which served as the sequencing template. Measured with immunoSEQ multiplex PCR; TCRdb has only the in-frame clones, and not every one. Here the sample spans roughly 120,000 clones, around two fifths being singletons. The source material was CD4+ T cells sorted from blood. These receptors originate from a human donor with alopecia areata.

This chain joins TRBV30 and TRBJ2-1, with D tentatively TRBD2 (11 bases). V was trimmed by 5 bases and J by 7 bases, leaving 27 bases between them. CDR1 is GTSNPN and CDR2 is SVGIG in the germline V gene (reference sequence). The CDR3 loop spans 17 amino acids. CDR3 in DNA: TGTGCCTGGGACAGGGGGCGAGTAGCGGGAGGGCAAAATGAGCAGTTCTTC. This codes for CAWDRGRVAGGQNEQFF.

The J gene is TRBJ1-1, the V gene TRBV29-1; TRBD1 aligns across 7 bases. The germline gives CDR1 SQVTM, CDR2 ANQGSEA. The CDR3 sequence is 12 residues long. CDR3 amino acids: CRGGQSNTEAFF. DNA of the CDR3: TGCAGGGGGGGACAGTCGAACACTGAAGCTTTCTTT. The full variable domain, with the rest looked up from reference TRBV29-1 and TRBJ1-1, is SAVISQKPSRDICQRGTSLTIQCQVDSQVTMMFWYRQQPGQSLTLIATANQGSEATYESGFVIDKFPISRPNLTFSTLTVSNMSPEDSSIYLCRGGQSNTEAFFGQGTRLTVV.